This is a list of T cell receptor beta chains from one sample in a study of blood T cell repertoires in COVID-19. Produced via immunoSEQ multiplex PCR; TCRdb's table is partial and in-frame only. Among approximately 500,000 clones listed, 70% to 90% were seen once. Input material: peripheral blood. These receptors were collected from a woman in her 50s with COVID-19, enrolled during active disease. Each CDR3 is given without its conserved first and last residue. Fields, in order: V gene, CDR3 protein.

V: TRBV27; CDR3: ASSPWTSGVDPTDTQY
V: TRBV5-3; CDR3: ARSSRDQPQH
V: TRBV6-5; CDR3: ASSTPDEQY
V: TRBV18; CDR3: ASSPTRGRTDTQY
V: TRBV5-4; CDR3: ASSTERTGPTEAF
V: TRBV6-5; CDR3: ASASGTDSNQPQH
V: TRBV30; CDR3: AWSLTGRGYT
V: TRBV28; CDR3: ASSFSRHLPSYEQY
V: TRBV5-1; CDR3: ASSSRTSGGAYNEQF
V: TRBV30; CDR3: AWSVGGVPMNTEAF
V: TRBV10-2; CDR3: ASSHSSNQPQH
V: TRBV2; CDR3: ASLVQGQF
V: TRBV30; CDR3: AWSVSRETQY
V: TRBV9; CDR3: ASSVPRGGENTGELF
V: TRBV19; CDR3: ASSMAVSGANVLT
V: TRBV6-5; CDR3: ASINSLMNTEAF
V: TRBV5-5; CDR3: ASSLAGGPSYEQY
V: TRBV7-2; CDR3: ASSLVGGQGQGYT
V: TRBV19; CDR3: ASMDRETYEQY
V: TRBV29-1; CDR3: SVAPGGNTEAF
V: TRBV2; CDR3: ASSEGDRDYEQY
V: TRBV3-1/TRBV3-2; CDR3: ASSQVGPGDTEAF
V: TRBV19; CDR3: ASGQGVNSPLH
V: TRBV4-2; CDR3: ASSQDPSGGYTEAF
V: TRBV19; CDR3: ASSISPRTGENT
V: TRBV3-1/TRBV3-2; CDR3: ASSLGTPSPTDTQY
V: TRBV11-2; CDR3: ASSPVGLAYEQY
V: TRBV6-5; CDR3: ASNRGTSYNEQF
V: TRBV10-2; CDR3: ASSRAGELF
V: TRBV3-1/TRBV3-2; CDR3: ASSQDRVAGGQETQY
V: TRBV5-4; CDR3: ASSSPYQAGGGDEQF
V: TRBV4-2; CDR3: ASSQEWLSTDTQY
V: TRBV3-1/TRBV3-2; CDR3: ASSQGEVNTEAF
V: TRBV5-1; CDR3: ASSSVSTGLTGELF
V: TRBV5-8; CDR3: ASSLYGGAKRTSPLH
V: TRBV19; CDR3: ASSIGDSSYEQY
V: TRBV30; CDR3: AWSDPSGDEKLF
V: TRBV11-2; CDR3: ASSLDRASGAPKRGTQY
V: TRBV5-1; CDR3: ASSLTPGNYGYT
V: TRBV5-4; CDR3: ASSPGLGSEQY
V: TRBV30; CDR3: AWSVRGANSPLH
V: TRBV7-9; CDR3: ASSLTVGELF
V: TRBV20-1; CDR3: SASNEATEAF
V: TRBV10-3; CDR3: AISQGAGEKLF
V: TRBV7-9; CDR3: ASSSTGLEGNQPQH
V: TRBV19; CDR3: ASTPTLRGEQF
V: TRBV27; CDR3: ASSSFRLASNTQY
V: TRBV30; CDR3: AWSTGGTGELF
V: TRBV2; CDR3: ASIRQTDTQY
V: TRBV5-6; CDR3: ASSLGGPRVGELF
V: TRBV9; CDR3: ASSVIARGTDSNYGYT
V: TRBV24-1; CDR3: ATSPGGGSNEQF
V: TRBV12-5; CDR3: ASGLEGHSSYEQY
V: TRBV24-1; CDR3: ATSDNGPPGEQY
V: TRBV28; CDR3: ASLSSRGDTQY
V: TRBV4-1; CDR3: ASSSQLTSGGFEQF
V: TRBV19; CDR3: ASSAPDYGYT
V: TRBV28; CDR3: ASSSLGDLLHAFAEAF
V: TRBV7-8; CDR3: ASSFIGANTEAF
V: TRBV9; CDR3: ASSVDRNQPQH